Sequencing of this TCR beta chain was carried out in a study of T cell clonotyping in hematopoietic cell transplantation. Findings and caveats of the study: Few recipient clonotypes overlapped donors; over 95% were de novo at given depth.

This table comes from immunoSEQ multiplex PCR, and its TCRdb copy is limited to in-frame clones, with some not included. The sample consists of about 1,900 clones, approximately 85% of them appearing once. Trimming cost V 3 bases and J 2 bases, with 4 bases left between them. Per the germline V gene, CDR1 is MNHNS and CDR2 is SASEGT. The CDR3 spans 13 residues. On this clone itself: Antigen: not known.

This sequence originates from a male patient aged 45-59 years who had an allogeneic stem cell transplant from an unrelated donor, so the T cells may come from the graft donor. Some clones in this sample may be carry-over from other donors' samples. Sequenced material: peripheral blood mononuclear cells, taken 30 days after allogeneic stem cell transplant. V gene TRBV6-1 combines with J gene TRBJ2-2; D uncertain. The CDR3 here is CASSDYNTGELFF. CDR3 coding DNA: TGTGCCAGCAGTGATTACAACACCGGGGAGCTGTTTTTT.